Each of the 27 T cell receptor beta chains below was sequenced from the same sample in a study of beta chain features in type 1 diabetes. TCRB transcripts that were expressed got sequenced, as all of the isolated RNA had been reverse transcribed. Generated by immunoSEQ multiplex PCR, the TCRdb table keeps only in-frame clones and is missing some. The table lists roughly 400,000 clones, approximately 15% of them singletons. The specimen sequenced was naive CD4+ T cells from blood. These receptors all come from a man younger than 45 in good health.

This clone was seen more than once but under ten times. V usage is TRBV15 and J usage is TRBJ2-5; D unclear. The CDR3 length is 13 residues. Trimming left V 3 bases short and J 1 base short, with 6 bases between. The germline V gene has CDR1 LNHNV and CDR2 YYDKDF (reference sequence). The CDR3, as DNA: TGTGCCACCAGCAGGTCCACCCAAGAGACCCAGTACTTC. This gives the protein CATSRSTQETQYF.

This rearrangement joins TRBV29-1 to TRBJ2-1; the D is unclear. Germline values: CDR1 SQVTM, CDR2 ANQGSEA. The V and J ends lost 5 bases and 8 bases respectively, with 13 bases between them. The length of the CDR3 is 12 residues. CDR3 sequence: CSVQISRHEQFF. CDR3 bases: TGCAGCGTTCAGATTAGCCGCCATGAGCAGTTCTTC.

There are a few counts of this clone. The V call is TRBV4-2, the J call TRBJ2-3; perhaps TRBD1 as D (5 bases). The ends were cut back, 1 base at V and 10 bases at J, with 15 bases in the middle. The CDR3 is 14 residues long. Germline-derived CDR1 and CDR2 are LGHNA and YNFKEQ. This CDR3 reads CASSQVQATDAQYF. The CDR3 DNA is TGTGCCAGCAGCCAAGTACAGGCCACCGATGCGCAGTATTTT.

This clone was found a few times. J is TRBJ2-2 and V is TRBV7-9, with a possible D match to TRBD1 (6 bases). The V gene's germline CDR1 is SEHNR and CDR2 FQNEAQ (reference sequence). CDR3 length: 17 residues. The germline V and J ends were trimmed by 4 bases and 1 base, with 16 bases remaining between them. CDR3 bases: TGTGCCAGCAGCTCAGGGATGGACAGTCGGAACACCGGGGAGCTGTTTTTT. As protein: CASSSGMDSRNTGELFF.

The chain links TRBV29-1 to TRBJ1-4; D might be TRBD1 (6 bases). This CDR3 is 13 amino acids long. V shed 4 bases and J shed 3 bases, with 9 bases lying between them. Germline CDR1 reads SQVTM; CDR2 reads ANQGSEA. CDR3 in amino acids: CSVGDKANEKLFF. In DNA form, the CDR3 reads TGCAGCGTTGGGGACAAGGCTAATGAAAAACTGTTTTTT. Complete variable domain (other parts from reference TRBV29-1 and TRBJ1-4): SAVISQKPSRDICQRGTSLTIQCQVDSQVTMMFWYRQQPGQSLTLIATANQGSEATYESGFVIDKFPISRPNLTFSTLTVSNMSPEDSSIYLCSVGDKANEKLFFGSGTQLSVL.

This chain uses TRBV9 with TRBJ2-1, with D perhaps given as TRBD1 or TRBD2 (6 bases each). Trimming pared 0 bases from V and 9 bases from J, leaving 13 bases between. The CDR3 has 14 residues. CDR1 is SGDLS and CDR2 is YYNGEE in the germline V gene. The CDR3 loop is CASSVVSRGPEQFF. The CDR3 region has the DNA TGTGCCAGCAGCGTAGTTTCTCGGGGGCCTGAGCAGTTCTTC.

The V call is TRBV6-5, the J call TRBJ2-3, with D perhaps TRBD2 (6 bases). Between the trimmed V and J ends, which lost 5 bases and 2 bases, there was a span of 11 bases. The CDR3 runs to 14 residues. Germline V gives CDR1 MNHEY, CDR2 SVGAGI. The CDR3 protein is CASSRTGLTDTQYF. The CDR3 coding sequence is TGTGCCAGCAGTCGTACGGGACTCACAGATACGCAGTATTTT.

This clone was counted between two and nine times. The chain uses TRBV18 and TRBJ2-3, with D possibly being TRBD1 (6 bases). The germline V and J ends were trimmed by 8 bases and 1 base, with 13 bases remaining between them. The CDR3 is 14 residues long. Germline CDR1 KGHSH, CDR2 LQKENI. The CDR3 is CASTQGGRTDTQYF. The CDR3 region has the DNA TGTGCCAGCACACAGGGTGGGCGCACAGATACGCAGTATTTT.

This clone was recorded at least ten times. Other DNA sequences in this sample translate to the same CDR3. The rearrangement uses TRBV30 and TRBJ2-3; tentative D call: TRBD1 (5 bases). V lost 3 bases and J lost 6, with 7 bases in between. Germline CDR1 and CDR2: GTSNPN and SVGIG (reference sequence). The CDR3 is 11 amino acids. This CDR3 reads CAWRGRDTQYF. The CDR3 DNA reads TGTGCCTGGAGGGGGCGGGATACGCAGTATTTT.

The CDR3 coding sequence is TGTGCCAGCAGCAGACAGGGTAGGGAGACCCAGTACTTC. Protein product: CASSRQGRETQYF. This chain uses TRBV9 with TRBJ2-5, with TRBD1 identical over 7 bases. Germline V lookup: CDR1 SGDLS, CDR2 YYNGEE. V trimming: 4 bases; J trimming: 5 bases; junction bases outside the gene matches: 5. This CDR3 is 13 amino acids long.

This clone has only a few counts. This chain uses TRBV5-4 with TRBJ2-3; tentatively, D is TRBD1 (5 bases). There are 15 residues in the CDR3. CDR1 and CDR2 (germline): SGHNT, YYREEE (reference sequence). Trimming pared 4 bases from V and 0 bases from J, leaving 12 bases between. The CDR3, as DNA: TGTGCCAGCAGCCCCCAGACAGAAAGCACAGATACGCAGTATTTT. Residues: CASSPQTESTDTQYF.

There are a few counts of this clone. The J gene is TRBJ1-1, the V gene TRBV15; D is unclear. Germline V gene lookup returns CDR1 LNHNV and CDR2 YYDKDF (reference sequence). The CDR3 consists of 14 residues. The V end lost 1 base, the J end lost 1 base, and 7 bases lay between the germline ends. CDR3 sequence (DNA): TGTGCCACCAGCAGAGTTCACGCGAACACTGAAGCTTTCTTT. It translates to CATSRVHANTEAFF.

This chain uses TRBV5-1 with TRBJ2-7; D tentatively reads TRBD1 or TRBD2 (5 bases each). The CDR3 length is 14 residues. V was trimmed by 1 base and J by 4 bases, leaving 12 bases between them. Germline-derived CDR1 and CDR2 are SGHRS and YFSETQ. The CDR3 reads CASSLTGLGYEQYV. The CDR3 nucleotides are TGCGCCAGCAGCTTGACGGGGCTAGGGTACGAGCAGTACGTC.

This clone was observed a few times. The chain couples TRBV2 to TRBJ2-3; 7 bases match TRBD1. CDR1 and CDR2 (germline): SNHLY, FYNNEI. J lost 7 bases, V lost 8 bases, and 9 bases had no gene match. This CDR3 is built from 13 residues. The CDR3 protein is CASGRGLGYTQYF. As DNA, the CDR3 is TGTGCCAGCGGAAGGGGGCTTGGTTATACGCAGTATTTT.

The table lists this clone with a few counts. The V and J genes are TRBV21-1 and TRBJ2-7. TRBV21-1 represents a pseudogene. The CDR3 loop spans 14 amino acids. The CDR3 spells CASSKTKNGYEQYV. DNA for the CDR3: TGTGCCAGCAGCAAAACAAAAAATGGCTACGAGCAGTACGTC.

The rearrangement joins TRBV6-5 to TRBJ2-7; D possibly corresponds to TRBD2 (6 bases). The CDR3 has 15 amino acids. Trimming shortened V by 4 bases and J by 4 bases, and 17 bases separated the two germline ends. Per germline, CDR1 MNHEY and CDR2 SVGAGI. CDR3 sequence reads: CASSSPGEGRYEQYF. The CDR3 DNA reads TGTGCCAGCAGTTCACCCGGAGAGGGGAGGTACGAGCAGTACTTC.

The chain carries TRBV9 and TRBJ2-3; TRBD2 matches at 7 bases. The CDR3 consists of 15 residues. V was pared by 0 bases and J by 4 bases, with 5 bases of the junction left unmatched. CDR1 is SGDLS, CDR2 YYNGEE, per germline. CDR3 protein: CASSVDGRSADTQYF. For the CDR3, the DNA is TGTGCCAGCAGCGTAGACGGGAGGTCCGCAGATACGCAGTATTTT.

This clone showed up just a few times. CDR3 nucleotides: TGTGCCGGCCCTGTAAACACCGGGGAGCTGTTTTTT. Translated, it gives CAGPVNTGELFF. The rearrangement uses TRBV7-9 and TRBJ2-2; no firm D call. The germline V and J ends were trimmed by 11 bases and 2 bases, with 9 bases remaining between them. Germline V lookup: CDR1 SEHNR, CDR2 FQNEAQ (reference sequence). This CDR3 is built from 12 residues.

This sequence joins TRBV7-9 and TRBJ2-1; D is ambiguous. This CDR3 is built from 15 residues. Germline loops: CDR1 SEHNR, CDR2 FQNEAQ (reference sequence). V lost 1 base and J lost 4, with 11 bases in between. This CDR3 is CASSLVTGLYNEQFF. CDR3 nucleotide sequence: TGTGCCAGCAGCTTAGTTACCGGATTATACAATGAGCAGTTCTTC. Supplemented by reference TRBV7-9 and TRBJ2-1, the full variable domain reads DTGVSQNPRHKITKRGQNVTFRCDPISEHNRLYWYRQTLGQGPEFLTYFQNEAQLEKSRLLSDRFSAERPKGSFSTLEIQRTEQGDSAMYLCASSLVTGLYNEQFFGPGTRLTVL.

The CDR3 spells CASSLAAMGQGAFNEQFF. CDR3 coding DNA: TGTGCCAGCAGCTTAGCGGCGATGGGACAGGGGGCGTTCAATGAGCAGTTCTTC. The rearrangement uses TRBV7-2 and TRBJ2-1; 12 bases are a match to TRBD1. This CDR3 region has 18 residues. The germline V gene encodes CDR1 SGHTA and CDR2 FQGNSA. Germline trimming cut 0 bases from V and 6 bases from J; bases unmatched to any gene: 9.

In its sample, this clone was seen a few times. The J gene is TRBJ1-1, the V gene TRBV30; D is uncertain. Germline loops: CDR1 GTSNPN, CDR2 SVGIG (reference sequence). Trimming stripped 2 bases from V and 2 bases from J, with 12 bases between. The CDR3 spans 14 residues. In DNA, the CDR3 is TGTGCCTGGAGTAGGAGGTCGGGCAACACTGAAGCTTTCTTT. As protein: CAWSRRSGNTEAFF.

This clone showed up just a few times. The chain is built from TRBV30 and TRBJ1-2, with TRBD1 as a possible D gene (6 bases). The CDR3 has 12 residues. V lost 0 bases and J 7 bases, leaving 9 bases between the germline ends. Germline CDR1 GTSNPN, CDR2 SVGIG (reference sequence). This CDR3 is CAWSVRDTGYTF. CDR3 sequence (DNA): TGTGCCTGGAGTGTAAGGGACACTGGCTACACCTTC.

The gene calls are TRBV4-2 and TRBJ2-1; TRBD1 matches at 10 bases. Germline lookup yields CDR1 LGHNA and CDR2 YNFKEQ. V trimming: 4 bases; J trimming: 3 bases; junction bases outside the gene matches: 3. This CDR3 comprises 15 residues. In nucleotides, the CDR3 is TGTGCCAGCAGCCGAGGGACAGGGGACTACAATGAGCAGTTCTTC. Its protein product is CASSRGTGDYNEQFF.

The chain combines TRBV14 with TRBJ2-3; 11 nucleotides match TRBD2. V gave up 2 bases and J gave up 8 bases; unmatched junction bases: 3. The length of the CDR3 is 14 residues. Per germline, CDR1 SGHDN and CDR2 FVKESK. The CDR3 coding sequence is TGTGCCAGCAGCCAACTAACTAGCGGGAGTACGCAGTATTTT. This encodes CASSQLTSGSTQYF.

There are a few counts of this clone. The chain couples TRBV5-4 to TRBJ2-2; D might be TRBD1 (6 bases). CDR3 length: 14 amino acids. The V end lost 4 bases, the J end lost 1 base, and 8 bases lay between the germline ends. Germline V gene data show CDR1 as SGHNT and CDR2 as YYREEE (reference sequence). CDR3 bases: TGTGCCAGCAGCGGGACACAGAACACCGGGGAGCTGTTTTTT. It codes for CASSGTQNTGELFF. The variable domain in full, completed from reference TRBV5-4 and TRBJ2-2, reads ETGVTQSPTHLIKTRGQQVTLRCSSQSGHNTVSWYQQALGQGPQFIFQYYREEENGRGNFPPRFSGLQFPNYSSELNVNALELDDSALYLCASSGTQNTGELFFGEGSRLTVL.

This clone was recorded once. The chain uses TRBV4-1 and TRBJ2-5, with D unclear. Germline V gives CDR1 MGHRA, CDR2 YSYEKL. The V and J ends lost 0 bases and 4 bases respectively, with 12 bases between them. The length of the CDR3 is 15 residues. Here the CDR3 reads CASSQDSRNGETQYF. The DNA for the CDR3 is TGCGCCAGCAGCCAAGATTCGCGGAATGGAGAGACCCAGTACTTC.

This clone was picked up a small number of times. This chain uses TRBV11-3 with TRBJ2-3; a possible D gene is TRBD2 (6 bases). CDR1 is SGHNT, CDR2 YENEEA, per germline. V dropped 1 base and J dropped 4 bases, with 12 bases sitting between them. CDR3 length equals 15 residues. CDR3 bases: TGTGCCAGCAGCTTAGCCTCGGGAGTGGCAGATACGCAGTATTTT. Translating gives CASSLASGVADTQYF.